This T cell receptor (beta chain) was sequenced for a study of blood T cell repertoires in COVID-19 (dated by TCRdb to about 2020). About the investigation overall: The collaborator samples originated in the United States, Italy and Spain and spanned the acute and convalescent phases of COVID-19. The prospective study material was composed of cDNA or gDNA derived from T cells, B-cell-depleted T cells, or PBMCs. Deeply sampled blood TCRbeta repertoires from subjects exposed to, actively infected with, or recovered from COVID-19 were included in the dataset. A freely available public database, intended as a resource for researchers studying the immune response to SARS-CoV-2, is where the repertoires were released. Samples were obtained from the ongoing ImmuneRACE study (first 160 participants) and from about 1,300 subjects provided by 6 global collaborators. Nearly every sample came with metadata listing a de-identified subject ID, COVID-19 status, age in years and sex. Where available, HLA class I and class II types were taken from metadata supplied by the sample provider and were not determined by assay-based typing. Broader findings and caveats from the paper: The quantity of clinical and demographic metadata differed by source and by participant and was supplied without curation.

At the junction V is shortened by 4 bases and J by 8 bases; bases outside the gene matches: 10. From the germline V gene, CDR1 is SGHRS and CDR2 is YFSETQ. The CDR3 covers 15 residues, taking in both the cysteine and the phenylalanine. The kept DNA is CDR3 alone, 45 bases in frame from the first base. This clone was detected once. It has no known antigen specificity. Per-nucleotide qualities are absent, and no much larger clonotype sits a single base away. TCRbeta CDR3 regions were amplified from genomic DNA by means of the immunoSEQ Assay, a bias-controlled multiplex PCR. Under the source paper's analysis protocol: Within the assay, amplification of reference gene primers was used to estimate how many nucleated cells each sample contained. To quantify the absolute abundance of each unique TCRbeta CDR3 rearrangement, sequence reads were collapsed and filtered. For each sample, productive Simpson clonality was calculated as the square root of Simpson's diversity index over productive rearrangements. TCRdb limited this immuneACCESS table to in-frame rearrangements with V and J called. A share of clones is missing; checked studies link under half to unresolved V genes, and the rest is unexplained. V and J calls and clone size follow that table, whereas D and trimming were derived from the DNA. The sample records around 230,000 clones, approximately 81% of which are singletons. Approximately 8% of the sample lies in the top ten.

Each collaborating institution followed its own protocols to collect whole blood in K2EDTA tubes. For TCRbeta analysis, collaborators shipped samples in one of three forms: frozen whole blood, isolated PBMCs, or DNA extracted from either of those sample types. The sequence is built from TRBV5-1 and TRBJ1-2; 11 nucleotides in the junction match TRBD1. This TCR was recovered from a woman older than 75 with acute or convalescent COVID-19. Sequences were obtained from peripheral blood. CDR3 reads: CASSVMGQGVDGYTF. The bases are TGCGCCAGCAGCGTAATGGGACAGGGGGTGGACGGCTACACCTTC.